A selection of T cell receptor beta chains follows, all from one sample in a study of blood T cell repertoires in COVID-19. The assay was immunoSEQ multiplex PCR, and TCRdb's table has in-frame clones only and misses some. In the table there are about 150,000 clones, roughly 78% of which are singletons. What was sequenced was peripheral blood. The origin of the receptors is a man older than 75 with acute or convalescent COVID-19. Both conserved end residues are trimmed from each CDR3. D genes are given only for firm matches.

d_gene	v_gene	j_gene	CDR3aa
.	TRBV18	TRBJ2-7	ASSPGWGAYEQY
TRBD1	TRBV18	TRBJ1-6	ASSADRDSPLH
TRBD1	TRBV30	TRBJ1-5	AWSQQGPNQPQH
TRBD2	TRBV10-1	TRBJ2-1	ASSPSGGIEQF
TRBD1	TRBV6-6	TRBJ1-3	ASSQGESSGNTIY
.	TRBV11-2	TRBJ1-5	ASSLQEGGQPQH
.	TRBV28	TRBJ1-3	ASSLGGHSGNTIY
.	TRBV2	TRBJ2-3	ASSEQGGLTDTQY
TRBD1	TRBV7-2	TRBJ1-2	ASSPQRLTGGADYGYT
.	TRBV28	TRBJ1-6	ASSRADLHNSPLH
TRBD2	TRBV5-1	TRBJ2-3	ASSLGGGGGTDTQY
.	TRBV30	TRBJ2-7	AWSQGPGTAAYEQY
.	TRBV2	TRBJ2-5	ASSDLLGGTQY
TRBD1	TRBV5-1	TRBJ1-1	ASSFGQGAYTEAF
TRBD1	TRBV5-1	TRBJ2-2	ASSSQGTGELF
.	TRBV11-2	TRBJ2-5	ASSFAQGGRETQY